This T cell receptor (beta chain) was sequenced for a study of identifying expanded T cells in peripheral blood. No infections or other immune events were documented during collection. The CDR3 totals 19 residues. Unmatched junction bases numbered 15, after V lost 4 bases and J lost 1 base. Germline V lookup: CDR1 MGHRA, CDR2 YSYEKL. As regards this clone: Its specificity is unknown.

Study-level points and caveats: Differentially abundant clones: around 1.2 between replicates, 15 to 17 at approximately 14 days, 18 to 20 at four. Across healthy donors, higher total template counts meant significantly greater roughly two-week count variance.

Assay used: immunoSEQ multiplex PCR; TCRdb lists only in-frame clones, some missing. The sample consists of more than 75,000 clones, 86% of them appearing once. Sequences were obtained from blood. The receptor comes from a person aged 18 to 70 in good health. The V gene is TRBV4-1, the J gene TRBJ2-2, with 7 bases that match TRBD1. CDR3 in amino acids: CASSLGQYSKQRNTGELFF. The CDR3 coding sequence is TGCGCCAGCAGCCTGGGACAGTACTCAAAACAAAGGAACACCGGGGAGCTGTTTTTT.